This T cell receptor (beta chain) stems from a study of PD-1 blockade in classical Hodgkin lymphoma. Overall study findings and caveats: Exclusion covered patients beginning nivolumab under 1 year post-ASCT. Patients who responded completely had about the same baseline diversity as newly diagnosed patients.

Time point meaning: cycle 4 day 1 (C4D1), after 6 weeks of nivolumab. Relapse after autologous stem cell transplantation occurred in every patient, and brentuximab vedotin exposure varied. For this clone: Its antigen is undetermined.

The method was immunoSEQ multiplex PCR; TCRdb's version includes in-frame clones alone and lacks a portion of them. The sample holds about 64,000 clones, around 94% seen once. CDR3 size: 14 residues. Trimming took 4 bases from V and 8 from J, leaving 15 bases between them. Germline loops: CDR1 LGHNA, CDR2 YNFKEQ. The material sequenced was peripheral blood mononuclear cells (PBMCs), taken before the fourth cycle of nivolumab. The TCR comes from a human donor with classical Hodgkin lymphoma. This chain uses TRBV4-2 with TRBJ2-1; the D is unclear. CDR3 residues: CASSPAKGHHEQFF. The CDR3 coding sequence is TGTGCCAGCAGCCCGGCAAAAGGGCACCATGAGCAGTTCTTC.